These 26 T cell receptor beta chains share one sample of origin, sequenced in a study of T cell clonality in common variable immunodeficiency. This table comes from immunoSEQ multiplex PCR, and its TCRdb copy is limited to in-frame clones, with some not included. The sample is made up of tens of thousands of clones, none counted only once. Sequenced: peripheral blood mononuclear cells. These receptors came from a person between 18 and 75 years old in good health.

This clone was detected ten times or more. With the read ending 3 residues before the CDR3 end, the germline J gene is used to fill in that end. The chain combines TRBV2 with TRBJ1-2; 10 positions agree with TRBD1. Germline V gene lookup returns CDR1 SNHLY and CDR2 FYNNEI. The CDR3 runs to 14 residues. The covered CDR3 bases are TGTGCCAGCAGTGGGACGACAGGGGGCGGAGGC. Its translation is CASSGTTGGGG. The complete CDR3 protein is CASSGTTGGGGYTF.

This clone was counted many times. Coverage ceases 3 residues before the CDR3 finishes, and the germline J gene fills in the end. This sequence joins TRBV20-1 and TRBJ2-1; no definite D call. V shed 6 bases and J shed 6 bases, with 12 bases lying between them. Germline assignment: CDR1 DFQATT and CDR2 SNEGSKA (reference sequence). The CDR3 covers 12 residues. Incomplete CDR3 DNA: TGCAGTGCCGCATCTTACGGCAATGAG. Translation: CSAASYGNE. In full, the CDR3 reads CSAASYGNEQFF.

This clone turned up a few times. Sequencing ends 3 residues short of the CDR3 end; the germline J gene provides the rest. The V and J genes are TRBV20-1 and TRBJ2-7, with TRBD2 as a possible D gene (7 bases). The germline V and J ends were trimmed by 0 bases and 3 bases, with 21 bases remaining between them. CDR3 length: 17 residues. Germline values: CDR1 DFQATT, CDR2 SNEGSKA (reference sequence). The DNA read from the CDR3 is TGCAGTGCTAGAGATCATGTGGGGGGGCAGGGCCTCTACGAG. It yields the protein CSARDHVGGQGLYE. The whole CDR3 sequence is CSARDHVGGQGLYEQYF.

This clone was recorded at least ten times. The read finishes 3 residues shy of the CDR3 end, and the germline J gene is used to complete it. The chain employs TRBV5-1 and TRBJ2-7; 7 bases line up with TRBD1. The germline CDR1 and CDR2 sequences are SGHRS and YFSETQ. The CDR3 loop spans 14 amino acids. Trimming at V came to 1 base and at J to 6 bases, leaving 7 bases not matched to a gene. CDR3 DNA, as far as it was read: TGCGCCAGCAGCTTGAGCAGGGACAGTGGCGAG. Its protein is CASSLSRDSGE. The full CDR3 reads CASSLSRDSGEQYF.

This clone was picked up a small number of times. The read terminates 3 residues ahead of where the CDR3 ends, so the germline J gene completes it. The genes are TRBV19 and TRBJ1-1; D is possibly TRBD1 (6 bases). Per the germline V gene, CDR1 is LNHDA and CDR2 is SQIVND (reference sequence). This CDR3 contains 17 residues. CDR3: CASSRGRGSAGGREAFF. The DNA read from the CDR3 is TGTGCCAGTAGCCGTGGGAGGGGGTCTGCCGGGGGGAGAGAA. Complete variable domain (other parts from reference TRBV19 and TRBJ1-1): DGGITQSPKYLFRKEGQNVTLSCEQNLNHDAMYWYRQDPGQGLRLIYYSQIVNDFQKGDIAEGYSVSREKKESFPLTVTSAQKNPTAFYLCASSRGRGSAGGREAFFGQGTRLTVV.

Many counts were recorded for this clone. Sequencing ends 3 residues short of the CDR3 end; the germline J gene provides the rest. The V call is TRBV19, the J call TRBJ2-5, with TRBD2 as a possible D gene (6 bases). The germline CDR1 and CDR2 sequences are LNHDA and SQIVND (reference sequence). Between the trimmed V and J ends, which lost 5 bases and 1 base, there was a span of 14 bases. The CDR3 spans 15 residues. The CDR3: CASSPELGGQETQYF. The part of the CDR3 DNA that was read is TGTGCCAGTAGTCCCGAATTGGGGGGCCAAGAGACC.

This clone was observed at least ten times. The read comes to an end 3 residues before the CDR3 does, leaving the germline J gene to fill in the end. V gene TRBV5-6 combines with J gene TRBJ1-1, with 7 nucleotides matching TRBD1. The CDR3 covers 13 residues. Germline values: CDR1 SGHDT, CDR2 YYEEEE. The covered CDR3 bases are TGTGCCAGCAGCCAGACCGGGACAGAAGGA. Amino acid sequence: CASSQTGTEG. The full-length CDR3 reads as CASSQTGTEGAFF.

This clone was seen ten or more times. Read sequence stops 3 residues before the CDR3 end, and the germline J gene provides the missing end. V and J are TRBV12-3 or TRBV12-4 and TRBJ1-6; no reliable D call. The CDR3 loop spans 13 amino acids. Trimming removed 0 bases at V and 8 bases at J, with 5 bases between. Here the CDR3 reads CASSLAHDSPLHF. CDR3 bases read: TGTGCCAGCAGTTTAGCACACGATTCACCC.

This clone has at least ten counts. The read ends 3 residues early relative to the CDR3; the germline J gene fills the gap. The chain carries TRBV7-2 and TRBJ2-1; 8 bases align to TRBD1. From germline, CDR1 is SGHTA and CDR2 FQGNSA. This CDR3 contains 16 residues. Unmatched junction bases numbered 5, after V lost 0 bases and J lost 4 bases. CDR3 DNA, as far as it was read: TGTGCCAGCAGCTTAGCTGTCGGACAGGGTTACAATGAG. Residues: CASSLAVGQGYNE. The whole CDR3 protein is CASSLAVGQGYNEQFF.

The table lists this clone with many counts. Incomplete CDR3 DNA: TGTGCCATCAGCGGGACAGGGGTCGGAAATGAG. This gives the protein CAISGTGVGNE. The whole CDR3 sequence is CAISGTGVGNEQFF. The chain employs TRBV10-3 and TRBJ2-1, with TRBD1 matching over 10 bases. The read terminates 3 residues ahead of where the CDR3 ends, so the germline J gene completes it. This CDR3 region has 14 residues. With 6 bases clipped from V and 7 bases from J, the junction kept 6 bases outside the gene matches. The germline CDR1 and CDR2 sequences are ENHRY and SYGVKD.

This clone was seen repeatedly, ten times or more. The sequenced fragment ends 3 residues before the CDR3 boundary, so the rest is inferred from the germline J gene. The V gene is TRBV7-2, the J gene TRBJ2-1; 9 nucleotides agree with TRBD2. CDR3 length: 16 amino acids. V dropped 0 bases and J dropped 6; count of bases not matched to a gene: 6. Looked up from germline, CDR1 is SGHTA and CDR2 is FQGNSA. The CDR3 sequence: CASSLARGLASNEQFF. Incomplete CDR3 DNA: TGTGCCAGCAGCTTAGCGAGGGGACTAGCTTCCAATGAG.

This clone was seen ten or more times. The observed sequence ends 3 residues before the CDR3 terminus, with the missing tail filled in from the germline J gene. The chain couples TRBV24-1 to TRBJ2-1, with 10 bases aligning to TRBD1. Germline V CDR1 and CDR2: KGHDR, SFDVKD. V lost 4 bases and J lost 7; bases outside the gene matches: 6. The CDR3 has 15 amino acids. The CDR3 spells CATSESRQGANEQFF. The sequenced CDR3 bases are TGTGCCACCAGTGAATCCCGACAGGGGGCGAATGAG.

This clone was recorded many times. The missing CDR3 end, 3 residues past where the read stops, is filled in from the germline J gene. The chain joins TRBV28 to TRBJ2-7; tentative D call: TRBD1 (7 bases). Germline V gene lookup returns CDR1 MDHEN and CDR2 SYDVKM. The CDR3 is 13 residues long. V shed 2 bases and J shed 6 bases, with 11 bases lying between them. Incomplete CDR3 DNA: TGTGCCAGCAGTTTACCAGGGGGGCTCGAG. This sequence encodes CASSLPGGLE. The whole CDR3 protein is CASSLPGGLEQYF.

This clone was picked up many times. The read halts 3 residues ahead of the CDR3 end, with the missing end drawn from the germline J gene. The chain recombines TRBV6-2 or TRBV6-3 with TRBJ2-1; 13 nucleotides align to TRBD2. V was pared by 5 bases and J by 6 bases, with 1 base of the junction left unmatched. CDR1 is MNHEY, CDR2 SVGEGT, per germline. The CDR3 is made up of 14 amino acids. The part of the CDR3 DNA that was read is TGTGCCAGCAGTGGACTAGCGGGAGTCAATGAG. As protein: CASSGLAGVNE. In full, the CDR3 is CASSGLAGVNEQFF.

The sample holds many counts of this clone. The read finishes 3 residues shy of the CDR3 end, and the germline J gene is used to complete it. The chain combines TRBV4-1 with TRBJ2-3; the D gene is possibly TRBD1 (6 bases). This CDR3 has 16 amino acids. V was pared by 0 bases and J by 0 bases, with 10 bases between. From germline, CDR1 is MGHRA and CDR2 YSYEKL. The CDR3 spells CASSQDRDISTDTQYF. Partial CDR3 DNA: TGCGCCAGCAGCCAAGATCGGGACATAAGCACAGATACG.

This clone came up many times. The CDR3 goes on 3 residues after the read ends, and that part is filled in from the germline J gene. The genes are TRBV5-1 and TRBJ2-5; D perhaps matches TRBD1 (5 bases). The V gene's germline CDR1 is SGHRS and CDR2 YFSETQ. This CDR3 contains 15 residues. Trimming took off 0 bases at V and 1 base at J, with 10 bases between the two ends. The CDR3 DNA, read in part, is TGCGCCAGCAGCTTGGCCTTGGGGCCCCAAGAGACC. Protein sequence: CASSLALGPQET. The CDR3 in full is CASSLALGPQETQYF.

In its sample, this clone was seen many times. The CDR3 is cut off 3 residues early in the read; its end comes from the germline J gene. This chain uses TRBV19 with TRBJ1-1; 7 bases are a match to TRBD1. J lost 4 bases, V lost 4 bases, and 9 bases had no gene match. The CDR3 consists of 15 residues. The germline V gene has CDR1 LNHDA and CDR2 SQIVND (reference sequence). The CDR3: CASSSQTGRATEAFF. CDR3 DNA (partial): TGTGCCAGTAGTAGTCAGACAGGGAGGGCCACTGAA.

This clone appeared many times. The read halts 3 residues ahead of the CDR3 end, with the missing end drawn from the germline J gene. V is TRBV6-9 and J is TRBJ2-1, with TRBD2 matching over 9 bases. This CDR3 is 15 amino acids long. J lost 4 bases, V lost 3 bases, and 4 bases had no gene match. Germline V lookup: CDR1 MNHGY, CDR2 SVAAGI. The CDR3 loop is CASSYPSGDYNEQFF. The sequenced part of the CDR3 DNA is TGTGCCAGCAGTTACCCTAGCGGGGATTACAATGAG.

This clone appeared many times. The sequence runs out 3 residues before the end of the CDR3; the remainder is reconstructed from the germline J gene. The chain employs TRBV20-1 and TRBJ2-7; no firm D call. The V gene's germline CDR1 is DFQATT and CDR2 SNEGSKA (reference sequence). CDR3 length: 13 residues. Trimming took 4 bases from V and 3 from J, leaving 13 bases between them. The CDR3 region is CSATRPLHYEQYF. Partial CDR3 DNA: TGCAGTGCTACAAGGCCGTTGCACTACGAG.

Many counts were recorded for this clone. The read falls 3 residues short of the CDR3 end, and the missing part is taken from the germline J gene. The J gene is TRBJ2-7, the V gene TRBV7-6, with 11 nucleotides matching TRBD2. From germline, CDR1 is SGHVS and CDR2 FNYEAQ. This CDR3 is 15 amino acids long. V lost 5 bases, J lost 0 bases, and 3 bases stayed unmatched. CDR3 loop: CASSPTSGSSYEQYF. CDR3 DNA, as far as it was read: TGTGCCAGCAGCCCAACTAGCGGGAGCTCCTACGAG.

This clone was observed many times. The read terminates 3 residues before the CDR3 end, so the remaining end is supplied by the germline J gene. The chain has TRBV6-2 or TRBV6-3 and TRBJ2-5; 10 bases fit TRBD2. The CDR3 covers 15 residues. Germline-derived CDR1 and CDR2 are MNHEY and SVGEGT. Trimming took 2 bases from V and 4 from J; bases not matched to a gene: 4. The CDR3 DNA, read in part, is TGTGCCAGCAGTTACGCTGTAGCGGGAGGAGAGACC. It codes for CASSYAVAGGET. The entire CDR3 is CASSYAVAGGETQYF.

The table lists this clone with many counts. The DNA ends 3 residues before the CDR3 does, and the rest of the CDR3 is filled in from the germline J gene. The rearrangement uses TRBV30 and TRBJ1-1; unclear D gene. The germline CDR1 and CDR2 sequences are GTSNPN and SVGIG (reference sequence). This CDR3 is 14 amino acids long. The V end was cut by 5 bases, the J end by 2 bases, with 15 bases between. CDR3 bases read: TGTGCCTGGCACGCGGGAGAGTCCAACACTGAA. It encodes CAWHAGESNTE. The entire CDR3 protein reads CAWHAGESNTEAFF.

This clone was seen many times. The sequenced CDR3 bases are TGTGCCAGCAGCATACAGGATACCTACGAG. Residues: CASSIQDTYE. From start to end, the CDR3 is CASSIQDTYEQYF. This chain uses TRBV7-3 with TRBJ2-7, with D perhaps matching TRBD1 (5 bases). With the read ending 3 residues before the CDR3 end, the germline J gene is used to fill in that end. From germline, CDR1 is SGHTA and CDR2 FQGTGA. Trimming shortened V by 5 bases and J by 2 bases, and 10 bases separated the two germline ends. This CDR3 spans 13 amino acids.

This clone was seen at least ten times. Read data end 3 residues before the CDR3 end; the end is taken from the germline J gene. The rearrangement links TRBV7-2 to TRBJ1-2; 8 nucleotides match TRBD1. CDR1 SGHTA and CDR2 FQGNSA come from the germline V gene. This CDR3 is 13 amino acids long. This CDR3 reads CASSLQGAQGYTF. The DNA read from the CDR3 is TGTGCCAGCAGCTTACAGGGGGCGCAAGGC.

This clone was picked up many times. The read ends 3 residues shy of where the CDR3 ends; the end is completed using the germline J gene. The rearrangement links TRBV6-1 to TRBJ1-1; D is ambiguous. The germline gives CDR1 MNHNS, CDR2 SASEGT. The CDR3 spans 13 residues. Trimming pared 4 bases from V and 4 bases from J, leaving 10 bases between. The sequenced part of the CDR3 DNA is TGTGCCAGCAGTGGGGCCAGGCGCACTGAA. Residues: CASSGARRTE. The CDR3, in full, reads CASSGARRTEAFF.

There are many counts of this clone. The sequence runs out 3 residues before the end of the CDR3; the remainder is reconstructed from the germline J gene. The chain employs TRBV18 and TRBJ1-1; D is undetermined. The CDR3 loop spans 15 amino acids. V lost 3 bases, J lost 3 bases, and 14 bases lay in between. Germline CDR1 reads KGHSH; CDR2 reads LQKENI. The CDR3 spells CASSPRSGVYTEAFF. Incomplete CDR3 DNA: TGTGCCAGCTCACCCCGAAGCGGGGTATACACTGAA.